A selection of T cell receptor beta chains follows, all from one sample in a study of cytomegalovirus exposure and HLA in healthy donors. Data came from immunoSEQ multiplex PCR; TCRdb stores just in-frame clones and leaves some out. Of roughly 120,000 clones listed, more than 8% are singletons. The specimen was PBMCs. The receptors shown here come from a man in his forties or fifties in good health and CMV-seronegative. CDR3s include the opening cysteine and the closing phenylalanine or tryptophan. A D gene is named only where the DNA matches it firmly. Size is stated for part of the rows, as once, few or many counts, or as a class when the clone is expanded.

v_gene	j_gene	d_gene	abundance	CDR3aa	CDR3nt
TRBV19	TRBJ1-1	NA	NA	CASSIGFFTEAFF	TGTGCCAGTAGTATTGGCTTTTTCACTGAAGCTTTCTTT
TRBV10-3	TRBJ1-2	TRBD1	NA	CAISPTGGPHGYTF	TGTGCCATCAGTCCAACAGGGGGTCCCCATGGCTACACCTTC
TRBV4-1	TRBJ1-2	NA	few	CASSPPGGALGYGYTF	TGCGCCAGCAGCCCGCCTGGAGGGGCCTTGGGCTATGGCTACACCTTC
TRBV5-5	TRBJ2-7	NA	few	CASSLATPYEQYF	TGTGCCAGCAGCTTGGCTACCCCCTACGAGCAGTACTTC
TRBV27	TRBJ1-5	TRBD1	NA	CASSLRGYNQPQHF	TGTGCCAGCAGCCTCAGGGGGTACAATCAGCCCCAGCATTTT
TRBV9	TRBJ2-2	NA	NA	CAGSVVRANTGELFF	TGTGCCGGCAGCGTAGTCAGGGCGAACACCGGGGAGCTGTTTTTT
TRBV6-4	TRBJ2-2	TRBD1	few	CASSGGQDTGELFF	TGTGCCAGCAGTGGCGGACAGGACACCGGGGAGCTGTTTTTT
TRBV7-9	TRBJ2-1	TRBD2	NA	CASSALAGAYNEQFF	TGTGCCAGCAGCGCCTTAGCGGGGGCGTACAATGAGCAGTTCTTC
TRBV19	TRBJ2-7	TRBD1	NA	CASSREQGSTYEQYF	TGTGCCAGTAGTAGAGAACAGGGGTCCACCTACGAGCAGTACTTC
TRBV10-2	TRBJ1-6	TRBD1	few	CASSDQGAGNSPLHF	TGCGCCAGCAGTGATCAGGGGGCAGGGAATTCACCCCTCCACTTT
TRBV6-6	TRBJ2-5	NA	few	CASRRPDQGETQYF	TGTGCCAGCAGACGTCCGGACCAGGGGGAGACCCAGTACTTC
TRBV7-7	TRBJ2-5	NA	few	CASSLRLFQETQYF	TGTGCCAGCAGCTTGCGTCTGTTCCAAGAGACCCAGTACTTC
TRBV30	TRBJ1-1	TRBD1	NA	CAGGQMNTEAFF	TGTGCCGGGGGACAGATGAACACTGAAGCTTTCTTT
TRBV4-1	TRBJ1-2	NA	few	CASSQDKREVGYGYTF	TGCGCCAGCAGCCAAGATAAGAGGGAGGTGGGCTATGGCTACACCTTC
TRBV7-8	TRBJ2-7	TRBD2	NA	CASSLLAGDYEQYF	TGTGCCAGCAGCTTACTAGCGGGGGACTACGAGCAGTACTTC
TRBV10-3	TRBJ1-4	NA	NA	CAISEVKGANEKLFF	TGTGCCATCAGTGAAGTCAAGGGGGCTAATGAAAAACTGTTTTTT
TRBV6-6	TRBJ1-5	TRBD1	few	CATGTGGAYQPQHF	TGTGCCACGGGGACAGGGGGCGCTTATCAGCCCCAGCATTTT
TRBV5-1	TRBJ2-5	TRBD2	few	CASSATGLDRLETQYF	TGCGCCAGCAGCGCCACGGGACTAGATCGATTGGAGACCCAGTACTTC
TRBV4-1	TRBJ2-7	TRBD1	few	CASGTVGGYEQYF	TGCGCCAGCGGGACAGTGGGCGGGTACGAGCAGTACTTC
TRBV6-1	TRBJ1-5	NA	few	CASRIQGTQPQHF	TGTGCCAGCAGGATACAGGGTACTCAGCCCCAGCATTTT
TRBV29-1	TRBJ1-4	NA	NA	CSVRTEFEKLFF	TGCAGCGTCCGGACTGAGTTCGAAAAACTGTTTTTT